Sequencing of this T cell receptor delta chain was carried out in a study of Vγ9Vδ2 T cells in congenital toxoplasmosis (dated by TCRdb to 2020 to 2023). In the study overall: IgG, IgM and IgA serology, Western blot and an in-house interferon-gamma release assay were used to diagnose congenital toxoplasmosis. In this study, researchers looked at the gamma and delta chain CDR3 repertoires of sorted blood gammadelta T cells, comparing infants congenitally infected with T. gondii against uninfected infants. Infant repertoires were sequenced at 2 months after birth and at 1 year of age. TCR sequencing was performed on five or six infected and ten to eleven uninfected infants at 2 months and on 3 infected and 4 uninfected infants at 1 year.

The same treatment, consisting of spiramycin and/or pyrimethamine plus sulfadiazine plus folinic acid, was given to mothers of infected and uninfected infants alike. Every infant, whether infected or uninfected, was delivered at term after more than 37 weeks of gestation. Approximately 1 mL of blood was processed into PBMCs by Lymphoprep gradient centrifugation, then cryopreserved in liquid nitrogen and shipped to Belgium. After thawing, PBMCs were labeled with Zombie NIR viability dye and stained with CD3, TCR gammadelta, Vgamma9 and Vdelta2 antibodies. Sorting of CD3+ TCRgammadelta+ T cells was performed on a FACSAria III, with a mean purity of approximately 98%. For each sample, RNA was extracted from around 10,000 sorted gammadelta T cells with the RNeasy Micro Kit. The study infants had mothers who were enrolled with primary T. gondii infection during pregnancy. Peripheral blood samples from the infants were taken at an outpatient microbiology and virology center in Pavia, Italy.

What the research found in general, with its limitations: The repertoire differences between infected and uninfected infants were less clear at 1 year of age than at 2 months. Among approximately 2-month-old infants, germline-encoded fetal-type TRDV2 CDR3 sequences seemed to show up more often in infected than in uninfected infants, which suggests an in utero expansion footprint. Compared with uninfected infants, infected infants at 2 months appeared to have fewer N additions in their TRGV9 and TRDV2 CDR3s, and this was especially true for TRDV2-TRDJ1 sequences. Two months was the earliest age with enough suitable sample material for TCR repertoire analysis, so newborn repertoires were not sequenced. Both infected and uninfected infants showed high prevalence of a public TRGV9 clonotype.

Template-switch reverse transcription with SuperScript II was used to generate cDNA, with TRGC- and TRDC-specific primers combined in a single tube. The TRGC primer was designed so that it binds both the TRGC1 and the TRGC2 constant genes. Amplification of TRG and TRD was done with the KAPA Real-Time Library Amplification Kit, and AMPure XP beads were used for purification between steps. Index PCR with the Nextera XT Index Kit was used to add Illumina sequencing adapters. Sequencing of TRG and TRD amplicons was performed on an Illumina MiSeq with the V2 300 kit, and 150 bp paired-end reads were generated. The authors' pipeline ran thus. Before further analysis, read quality was checked using FastQC version 0.11.8. Reads were aligned against the TRG or TRD reference genes from GenBank, and CDR3 sequences were constructed using MiXCR version 3.0.3. Default MiXCR settings were used with one exception: TRDD gene segments were assembled from 3 consecutive nucleotides instead of 5. VDJtools version 1.2.1 calculated N additions, CDR3 length, J segment length and clonotype sharing between samples. CDR3 sequences that were out of frame or contained stop codons were removed from the analysis. Infant repertoires were compared for overlap with previously published fetal, cord blood and adult blood Vgamma9Vdelta2 repertoires. TCRdb called clones anew from the public reads via CATT; matching DNA rows were later pooled. Here the V and J calls rest on TCRdb's processing, not on the authors' analysis. Recorded for this sample are 930 or so delta-chain clones; roughly a sixth of them occurred a single time. Together, the top ten hold about 10% of the sample.

Unmatched junction bases come to 15, with V trimmed by 3 bases and J by 1 base. Taken from cysteine to phenylalanine, the CDR3 has 19 residues. Just the 57-base CDR3 DNA is kept, in frame starting at base 1. CDR1 GEAIGNYY and CDR2 EKD were looked up in the germline V gene. This clone is classified as medium-sized (0.01 to 0.1%). This clone's antigen is unknown. Base qualities are missing; no much larger clone stands one base away. The same CDR3 arises from other DNA sequences in this sample as well. The sequence came from a child under 10 years old born to a mother with Toxoplasma gondii infection during pregnancy, either congenitally infected or uninfected (not recorded which). This sequence uses TRDV2 and TRDJ2, and TRDD3 aligns with 8 junction nucleotides. The sample taken for sequencing was gamma-delta T cells from blood. The DNA sequence is given as TGTGCCTGTGACCCGGGTGACTGGGGGCCGCACTTTTTGACAGCACAACTCTTCTTT. This encodes CACDPGDWGPHFLTAQLFF.